Each of the 11 T cell receptor beta chains below was sequenced from the same sample in a study of blood T cells in healthy people across ages. A second PCR, run for roughly 7 to 11 cycles, used a sample-barcoded 5' primer plus a J-beta primer mix. One entry per CDR3 protein, called by TCRdb with MiXCR from the 5' RACE reads. The profile covers about 1.7 million distinct CDR3 sequences, with 28% appearing a single time and around 7.7% taken by the ten largest. Sequencing was performed on blood. These receptors were obtained from a woman aged 25 to 39 in good health.

This clonotype was recorded only once. The chain uses TRBV19 and TRBJ2-3; D is undetermined. CDR1 and CDR2 (germline): LNHDA, SQIVND (reference sequence). Trimming pared 3 bases from V and 5 bases from J, leaving 9 bases between. This CDR3 has 13 amino acids. The CDR3 DNA sequence: TGTGCCAGTAGTATGGCCTTTAGAGATACGCAGTATTTT. As protein: CASSMAFRDTQYF.

Only one count was recorded for this clonotype. A read error is possible here, since a much larger clone lies one base away. This chain uses TRBV12-3 or TRBV12-4 with TRBJ2-3; 7 bases align to TRBD2. Trimming took 7 bases from V and 1 from J; bases not matched to a gene: 29. The CDR3 extends over 22 amino acids. The CDR3, as DNA: TGTGCCAGCACGCGCCACAGGCCACTACTACTAGCGCGGGATGTTGGCACAGATACGCAGTATTTT. This gives the protein CASTRHRPLLLARDVGTDTQYF.

This clonotype was seen only a few times. This CDR3 is CSVLRAADNSPLHF. The DNA for the CDR3 is TGCAGTGTCCTGAGGGCAGCGGATAATTCACCCCTCCACTTT. The rearrangement uses TRBV20-1 and TRBJ1-6; D remains ambiguous. CDR3 length equals 14 residues. V shed 7 bases and J shed 5 bases, with 15 bases lying between them. The V gene's germline CDR1 is DFQATT and CDR2 SNEGSKA (reference sequence).

Only a few counts were recorded for this clonotype. The CDR3 is CSATSGMGNEQFF. CDR3 bases: TGCAGTGCTACTAGCGGGATGGGGAATGAGCAGTTCTTC. The genes are TRBV20-1 and TRBJ2-1; the match to TRBD2 covers 9 bases. V shed 4 bases, J shed 7 bases, and the junction held 5 bases outside the gene matches. The CDR3 covers 13 residues. Germline V gene data show CDR1 as DFQATT and CDR2 as SNEGSKA (reference sequence).

This clonotype has more than one count but fewer than ten. This chain joins TRBV6-5 and TRBJ1-5; D remains unclear. Looked up from germline, CDR1 is MNHEY and CDR2 is SVGAGI. This CDR3 contains 15 residues. V lost 0 bases and J lost 8, with 14 bases in between. The CDR3 coding sequence is TGTGCCAGCAGTTACTCTCGGGGTCTCGGGGAGCCCCAGCATTTT. Its translation: CASSYSRGLGEPQHF.

This clonotype was observed at least ten times. The chain carries TRBV6-6 and TRBJ2-7; 9 bases match TRBD1. Germline CDR1 MNHNY, CDR2 SVGAGI (reference sequence). Trimming cost V 5 bases and J 0 bases; bases outside gene matches: 8. CDR3 size: 16 residues. DNA of the CDR3: TGTGCCAGCAGTCGGATCGGACAGGGGACCTCCTACGAGCAGTACTTC. The encoded protein is CASSRIGQGTSYEQYF.

This clonotype was detected only a few times. The chain has TRBV28 and TRBJ2-3; 10 bases fit TRBD1. V shed 6 bases, J shed 3 bases, and the junction held 6 bases outside the gene matches. The V gene's germline CDR1 is MDHEN and CDR2 SYDVKM. This CDR3 comprises 15 residues. In nucleotides, the CDR3 is TGTGCCAGCAGGTCCGACAGGGGGCCAACAGATACGCAGTATTTT. Translated: CASRSDRGPTDTQYF.

On this clonotype itself: One end of the junction does not line up with germline, which may come from a read error. The rearrangement links TRBV12-3 or TRBV12-4 to TRBJ2-4, with TRBD1 as a possible D gene (5 bases). This CDR3 comprises 15 residues. CDR3 loop: CASSPGKEDKNIQDF. The CDR3 DNA sequence: TGTGCCAGCAGTCCAGGGAAGGAAGACAAAAACATTCAGGACTTC.

The table lists this clonotype with a few counts. The rearrangement uses TRBV20-1 and TRBJ2-1; 10 nucleotides line up with TRBD2. The germline gives CDR1 DFQATT, CDR2 SNEGSKA (reference sequence). Trimming cost V 6 bases and J 8 bases; bases outside gene matches: 28. The CDR3 contains 20 residues. In DNA, the CDR3 is TGCAGTGCGAGCGATGGACAGGGTTTTTTAGCGGGAGGTTGGGTAGATGAGCAGTTCTTC. It specifies CSASDGQGFLAGGWVDEQFF.

The sample holds many counts of this clonotype. This sequence joins TRBV7-2 and TRBJ1-2; D gene uncertain. Trimming left V 6 bases short and J 4 bases short, with 12 bases between. This CDR3 region has 13 residues. From germline, CDR1 is SGHTA and CDR2 FQGNSA. This CDR3 reads CASRDTRAYGYTF. CDR3 sequence (DNA): TGTGCCAGCAGAGATACAAGAGCCTATGGCTACACCTTC.

This clonotype was seen more than once but under ten times. The chain carries TRBV7-9 and TRBJ1-1, with D hard to call. The length of the CDR3 is 9 residues. Germline V gene lookup returns CDR1 SEHNR and CDR2 FQNEAQ (reference sequence). V was cut by 11 bases and J by 8 bases, with 9 bases left in between. CDR3 sequence: CAGTPEAFF. DNA of the CDR3: TGTGCCGGTACACCCGAAGCTTTCTTT.